In its sample, the clone carrying this T cell receptor (beta chain) was seen once. Its cognate antigen is unknown. Possible read error: a much larger clone is one base away. This likely comes from a read error, as the CDR3 has no conserved phenylalanine or tryptophan at its end. TCRdb processed the 5' RACE reads anew with MiXCR; each CDR3 protein has one entry. The sample carries 500,000 to 650,000 distinct CDR3 sequences, 5.3% recorded once. The data belong to a study of CD8 T cells in ankylosing spondylitis. The germline V gene encodes CDR1 DFQATT and CDR2 SNEGSKA (reference sequence). Trimming shortened V by 7 bases and J by 5 bases, and 11 bases separated the two germline ends. This CDR3 region has 12 residues. The study, taken as a whole, reports: Some motif variants had been reported before (in reactive arthritis synovial fluid and blood). A motif in TCR beta, a set of 8 or 9 highly homologous variants, appeared characteristic of ankylosing spondylitis blood. Matched ankylosing spondylitis synovial fluid reportedly contained a significantly enriched population of disease-linked clones.

The rearrangement uses TRBV20-1 and TRBJ1-4; no reliable D call. Sequencing was performed on blood, either unsorted or a sorted T cell fraction (not recorded which). The sequence derives from a male donor with ankylosing spondylitis. CDR3 protein: CSGRMRNEKLFI. Here the CDR3 DNA reads TGCAGTGGCCGCATGCGGAATGAAAAACTGTTTATT.